A single T cell receptor (beta chain) is shown here with its context. This sample was included in a study of identical twins. Template switching, a step in the protocol, added a universal primer site, and cDNA carried unique molecular identifiers. Each CDR3 protein is one row after TCRdb ran MiXCR on the 5' RACE reads. Here the sample spans some 900,000 distinct CDR3 sequences, 9% to 15% being singletons. These data were also reused for a study on yellow fever vaccine responses in identical twins.

The TCR originated in a young woman in good health. Source material: PBMCs.

CDR3: CASSLVSPGGGQRNEQFF. The CDR3 DNA follows: TGTGCCAGCAGCTTAGTTTCCCCCGGCGGGGGGCAACGCAATGAGCAGTTCTTC. This chain joins TRBV11-2 and TRBJ2-1, with 8 nucleotides matching TRBD2. V dropped 1 base and J dropped 6; count of bases not matched to a gene: 14. The CDR3 has 18 residues. Germline CDR1 and CDR2: SGHAT and FQNNGV.